These T cell receptor beta chains were read from a single sample in a study of shared clonotypes between healthy human individuals. Profiling relied on immunoSEQ multiplex PCR, and the TCRdb table lists in-frame clones only, not all of them. The sample records around 2.1 million clones, 90% to 97% being singletons. Specimen: naive CD4+ T cells sorted from blood. The source of these receptors is a man between 18 and 35 years old in good health. CDR3s include the opening cysteine and the closing phenylalanine or tryptophan. A D gene is named only where the DNA matches it firmly. Clone size is given for some rows only: seen once, a few or many times, or a class if the clone is expanded.

v_gene	j_gene	abundance	d_gene	CDR3aa	CDR3nt
TRBV18	TRBJ2-1	-	TRBD2	CASSLGLAVDNEQFF	TGTGCCAGCTCACTAGGACTAGCTGTCGACAATGAGCAGTTCTTC
TRBV5-1	TRBJ2-7	-	TRBD1	CASSLGQGPAGQYF	TGCGCCAGCAGCTTGGGACAGGGGCCGGCGGGGCAGTACTTC
TRBV5-1	TRBJ1-1	-	TRBD1	CASSPGTGTEAFF	TGCGCCAGCAGCCCGGGGACAGGGACTGAAGCTTTCTTT
TRBV5-1	TRBJ1-1	-	-	CASSLSSGLFEAFF	TGCGCCAGCAGCCTATCATCGGGGCTGTTTGAAGCTTTCTTT
TRBV6-5	TRBJ1-4	-	-	CASSYSAQGFEKLFF	TGTGCCAGCAGTTACTCTGCCCAGGGATTTGAAAAACTGTTTTTT
TRBV25-1	TRBJ2-3	-	-	CASSRADTQYF	TGTGCCAGCAGTCGCGCAGATACGCAGTATTTT
TRBV5-1	TRBJ2-7	-	-	CASSAGTTEVSEQYF	TGCGCCAGCAGCGCCGGGACCACAGAAGTCAGCGAGCAGTACTTC
TRBV5-1	TRBJ2-3	once	-	CASRVGVGTDTQYF	TGCGCCAGCAGAGTGGGAGTTGGCACAGATACGCAGTATTTT
TRBV29-1	TRBJ1-4	-	-	CSVEISGEKLFF	TGCAGCGTTGAAATCAGTGGGGAAAAACTGTTTTTT
TRBV18	TRBJ1-3	-	-	CASSPGLRGNTIYF	TGTGCCAGCTCACCTGGACTGAGAGGAAACACCATATATTTT
TRBV5-6	TRBJ2-7	-	-	CASSRGQPPYEQYF	TGTGCCAGCAGCCGGGGGCAGCCCCCCTACGAGCAGTACTTC
TRBV6-1	TRBJ2-3	-	TRBD2	CASRRLAGLDTQYF	TGTGCCAGCAGACGACTAGCGGGCCTCGATACGCAGTATTTT
TRBV10-3	TRBJ1-4	-	TRBD1	CATRGNEKLFF	TGTGCCACCAGGGGGAATGAAAAACTGTTTTTT
TRBV7-2	TRBJ1-5	few	TRBD1	CASSVGTGNQPQHF	TGTGCCAGCAGCGTCGGGACAGGTAATCAGCCCCAGCATTTT
TRBV7-3	TRBJ1-1	-	TRBD1	CASSLVGLGQSNTEAFF	TGTGCCAGCAGCTTAGTGGGTTTGGGACAGTCAAACACTGAAGCTTTCTTT
TRBV30	TRBJ2-1	-	TRBD2	CACAAGTSGRGYNEQFF	TGTGCCTGTGCGGCCGGGACTAGCGGGAGAGGGTACAATGAGCAGTTCTTC
TRBV18	TRBJ2-7	-	-	CASSQQAYNYEQYF	TGTGCCAGCTCACAACAGGCTTACAACTACGAGCAGTACTTC
TRBV10-1	TRBJ2-7	-	TRBD1	CASSESDRREQYF	TGCGCCAGCAGTGAGTCGGACAGGCGCGAGCAGTACTTC
TRBV5-1	TRBJ2-3	-	-	CASSLPQGGGGSSTDTQYF	TGCGCCAGCAGCCTGCCCCAGGGAGGGGGAGGTTCAAGCACAGATACGCAGTATTTT
TRBV10-2	TRBJ2-7	-	TRBD2	CASRAGVSGEQYF	TGCGCCAGCAGAGCGGGAGTTAGTGGCGAGCAGTACTTC
TRBV6-5	TRBJ1-2	-	-	CASSRAFTGNGYTF	TGTGCCAGCAGCCGAGCATTTACAGGGAACGGCTACACCTTC
TRBV10-2	TRBJ2-7	-	TRBD1	CASSDVRGQNYEQYF	TGCGCCAGCAGTGATGTTAGGGGGCAGAACTACGAGCAGTACTTC
TRBV19	TRBJ1-2	-	-	CAIRTDNPNYGYTF	TGTGCCATCAGGACGGACAACCCTAACTATGGCTACACCTTC
TRBV19	TRBJ2-7	-	-	CASSIYGGNSYEQYF	TGTGCCAGTAGTATATACGGAGGTAACTCCTACGAGCAGTACTTC